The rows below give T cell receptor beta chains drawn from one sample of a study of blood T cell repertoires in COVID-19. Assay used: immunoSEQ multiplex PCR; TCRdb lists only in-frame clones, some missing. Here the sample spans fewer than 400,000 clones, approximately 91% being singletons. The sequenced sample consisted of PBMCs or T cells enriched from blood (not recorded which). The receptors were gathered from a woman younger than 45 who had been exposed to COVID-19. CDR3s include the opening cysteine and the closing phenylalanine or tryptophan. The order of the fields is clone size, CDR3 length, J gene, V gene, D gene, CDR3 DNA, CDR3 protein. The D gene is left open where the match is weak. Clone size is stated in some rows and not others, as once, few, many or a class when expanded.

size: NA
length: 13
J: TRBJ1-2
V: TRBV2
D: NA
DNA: TGTGCCAGCAGTGACGGGAGGCACTATGGCTACACCTTC
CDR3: CASSDGRHYGYTF

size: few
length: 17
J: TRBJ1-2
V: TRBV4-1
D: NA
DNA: TGCGCCAGCAGCCAAGATACTATGGGGGGGCGCTTATATGGCTACACCTTC
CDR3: CASSQDTMGGRLYGYTF

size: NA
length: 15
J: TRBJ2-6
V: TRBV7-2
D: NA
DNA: TGTGCCAGCAGCCTCCGGGATTCTGGGGCCAACGTCCTGACTTTC
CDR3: CASSLRDSGANVLTF

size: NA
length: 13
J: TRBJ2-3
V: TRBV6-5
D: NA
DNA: TGTGCCAGCAGTTACATCTCGGCAGATACGCAGTATTTT
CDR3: CASSYISADTQYF

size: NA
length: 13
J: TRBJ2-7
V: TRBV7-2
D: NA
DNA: TGTGCCAGCAGCCTCTCAAAGCCCGACGAGCAGTACTTC
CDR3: CASSLSKPDEQYF

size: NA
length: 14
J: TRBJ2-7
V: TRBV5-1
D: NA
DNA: TGCGCCAGCAGCTCCACCGGGATCTCCTACGAGCAGTACTTC
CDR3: CASSSTGISYEQYF

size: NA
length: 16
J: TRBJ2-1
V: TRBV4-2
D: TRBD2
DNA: TGTGCCAGCAGCCAACCGGGACTAGCGGTATACAATGAGCAGTTCTTC
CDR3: CASSQPGLAVYNEQFF

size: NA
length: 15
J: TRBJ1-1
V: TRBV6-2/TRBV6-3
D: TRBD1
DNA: TGTGCCAGCAGTCACTCCGGGACAGGGAACACTGAAGCTTTCTTT
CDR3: CASSHSGTGNTEAFF

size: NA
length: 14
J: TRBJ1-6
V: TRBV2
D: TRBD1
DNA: TGTGCCAGCAGCCAGACAGGGGATAATTCACCCCTCCACTTT
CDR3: CASSQTGDNSPLHF

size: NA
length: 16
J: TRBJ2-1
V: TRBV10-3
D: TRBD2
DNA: TGTGCCATCAGTGGACCCACTAGCGGGGGGGACAATGAGCAGTTCTTC
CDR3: CAISGPTSGGDNEQFF

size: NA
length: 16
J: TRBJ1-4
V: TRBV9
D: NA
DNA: TGTGCCAGCAGCGTAGTCCCCTCAGAAAGAATAGAAAAACTGTTTTTT
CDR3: CASSVVPSERIEKLFF

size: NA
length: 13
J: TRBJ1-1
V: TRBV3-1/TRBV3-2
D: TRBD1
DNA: TGTGCCAGCAGCCAAGCCGGGACAGCGGAAGCTTTCTTT
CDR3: CASSQAGTAEAFF

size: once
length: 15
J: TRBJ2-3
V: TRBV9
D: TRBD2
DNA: TGTGCCAGCAGCCTTCCTAGCGGGGTGGCAGATACGCAGTATTTT
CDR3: CASSLPSGVADTQYF

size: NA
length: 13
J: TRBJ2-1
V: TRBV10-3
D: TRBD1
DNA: TGTGCCATCAGGGGACAGGGTAGGGATGAGCAGTTCTTC
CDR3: CAIRGQGRDEQFF

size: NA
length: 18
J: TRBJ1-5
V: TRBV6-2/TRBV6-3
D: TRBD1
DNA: TGTGCCAGCAGTTACTCCTACCGGGACAGGGAGATAAATCAGCCCCAGCATTTT
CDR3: CASSYSYRDREINQPQHF

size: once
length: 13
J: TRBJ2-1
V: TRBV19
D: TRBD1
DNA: TGTGCCAGTAGTAGGACAGGATACAATGAGCAGTTCTTC
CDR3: CASSRTGYNEQFF

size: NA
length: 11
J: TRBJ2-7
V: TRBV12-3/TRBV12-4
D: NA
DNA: TGTGCCAGCAGTCCCCGCTACGAGCAGTACTTC
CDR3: CASSPRYEQYF

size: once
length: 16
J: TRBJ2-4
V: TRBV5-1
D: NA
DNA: TGCGCCAGCAGCTTGAAGAGGCCTATAGCCAAAAACATTCAGTACTTC
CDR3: CASSLKRPIAKNIQYF

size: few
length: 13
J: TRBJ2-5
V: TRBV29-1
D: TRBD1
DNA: TGCAGCGTTGGAAAGGGGGCCCAAGAGACCCAGTACTTC
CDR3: CSVGKGAQETQYF

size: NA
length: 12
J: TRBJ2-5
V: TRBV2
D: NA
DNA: TGTGCCAGCAGCGGGTACCAAGAGACCCAGTACTTC
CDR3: CASSGYQETQYF

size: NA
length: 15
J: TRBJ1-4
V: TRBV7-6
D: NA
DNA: TGTGCCAGCAGCTTAAGCCCCGCAACTAATGAAAAACTGTTTTTT
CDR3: CASSLSPATNEKLFF

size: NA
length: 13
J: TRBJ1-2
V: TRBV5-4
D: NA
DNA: TGTGCCAGCAGCCCCGACACTAACTATGGCTACACCTTC
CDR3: CASSPDTNYGYTF

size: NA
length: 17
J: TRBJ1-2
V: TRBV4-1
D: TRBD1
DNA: TGCGCCAGCAGCCTAAACCACCCGACAGGGGGCACCTATGGCTACACCTTC
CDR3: CASSLNHPTGGTYGYTF

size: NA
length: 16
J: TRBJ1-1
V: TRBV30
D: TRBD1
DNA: TGTGCCTGGAGCCTACCGAAGACAGGGGGGAACACTGAAGCTTTCTTT
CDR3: CAWSLPKTGGNTEAFF

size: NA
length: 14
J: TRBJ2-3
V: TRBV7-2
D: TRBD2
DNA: TGTGCCAGCAGCTTTCGGGGGGTCACAGATACGCAGTATTTT
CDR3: CASSFRGVTDTQYF

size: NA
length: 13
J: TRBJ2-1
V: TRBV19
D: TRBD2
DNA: TGTGCCAGTAGTAACGGGGGGGGATATGAGCAGTTCTTC
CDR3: CASSNGGGYEQFF

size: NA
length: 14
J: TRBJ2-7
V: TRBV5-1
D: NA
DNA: TGCGCCAGCAGCTTTACCGGGTTCGACTACGAGCAGTACTTC
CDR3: CASSFTGFDYEQYF

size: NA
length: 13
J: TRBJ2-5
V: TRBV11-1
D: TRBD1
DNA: TGTGCCAGCAGCTTGGGACAGGGGGAAGCCCAGTACTTC
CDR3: CASSLGQGEAQYF

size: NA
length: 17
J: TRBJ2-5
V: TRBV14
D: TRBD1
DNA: TGTGCCAGCAGCCAAGTCCGAATTGACAGGGACCAAGAGACCCAGTACTTC
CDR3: CASSQVRIDRDQETQYF

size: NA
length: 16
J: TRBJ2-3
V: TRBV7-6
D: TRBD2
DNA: TGTGCCAGCAGCGCCCTACTAGCGGGGGGGCACGATACGCAGTATTTT
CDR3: CASSALLAGGHDTQYF

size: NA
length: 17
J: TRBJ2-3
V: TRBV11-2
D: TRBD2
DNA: TGTGCCAGCAGCCTCCGTGCTAGCGGGGGCGGGACAGATACGCAGTATTTT
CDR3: CASSLRASGGGTDTQYF

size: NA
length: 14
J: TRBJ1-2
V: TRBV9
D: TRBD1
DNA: TGTGCCAGCAGCGTTGCACAGGGGGCCTATGGCTACACCTTC
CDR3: CASSVAQGAYGYTF

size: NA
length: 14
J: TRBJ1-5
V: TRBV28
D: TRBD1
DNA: TGTGCCAGCAGCTTGGACAGGGCTAGAGGGCCCCAGCATTTT
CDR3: CASSLDRARGPQHF

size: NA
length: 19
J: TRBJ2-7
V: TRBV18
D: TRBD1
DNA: TGTGCCAGCTCACCACCGTCGGACAGGGGTTCCCCCGGGGATTACGAGCAGTACTTC
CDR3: CASSPPSDRGSPGDYEQYF

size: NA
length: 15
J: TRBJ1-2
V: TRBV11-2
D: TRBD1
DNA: TGTGCCAGCAGCTACCGGACAGGGTATTTTTCGAGCTACACCTTC
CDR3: CASSYRTGYFSSYTF

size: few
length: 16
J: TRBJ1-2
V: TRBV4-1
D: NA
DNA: TGCGCCAGCAGCCAAGATCGCCGGGGAGCTAACTATGGCTACACCTTC
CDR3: CASSQDRRGANYGYTF

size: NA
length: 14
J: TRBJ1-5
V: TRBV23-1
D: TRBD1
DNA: TGCGCCAGCAAACCGGGACAGGGGTATCAGCCCCAGCATTTT
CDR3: CASKPGQGYQPQHF

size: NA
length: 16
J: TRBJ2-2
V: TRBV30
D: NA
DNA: TGTGCCTGGAGAGGGTGGGGCGCCGCGAACACCGGGGAGCTGTTTTTT
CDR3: CAWRGWGAANTGELFF

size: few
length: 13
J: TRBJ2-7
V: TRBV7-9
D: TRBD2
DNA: TGTGCCAGCAGCTTAGATGGGAGGGGCGAGCAGTACTTC
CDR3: CASSLDGRGEQYF

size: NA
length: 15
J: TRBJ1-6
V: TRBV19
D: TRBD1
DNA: TGTGCCAGTAGTATAGGGACAGGGGGAGATTCACCCCTCCACTTT
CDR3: CASSIGTGGDSPLHF

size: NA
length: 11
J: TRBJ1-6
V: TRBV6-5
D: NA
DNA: TGTGCCAGCAGTTCGGGGTCACCCCTCCACTTT
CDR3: CASSSGSPLHF